This T cell receptor beta chain originates from a study of T-cell memory formation after mild COVID-19. Via MiXCR, TCRdb re-called the 5' RACE reads, giving one row per CDR3 protein. The top ten clones hold roughly 41% of a sample with about 58,000 distinct CDR3 sequences, around 30% of them seen once. CDR1 and CDR2 from the germline V gene are MNHEY and SVGAGI. The CDR3 consists of 11 residues. V gave up 4 bases and J gave up 7 bases, with 4 bases separating them. The chain is built from TRBV6-5 and TRBJ2-2, with unresolved D. The sequenced sample was PBMCs or a T cell subset sorted from them (not recorded which). The sequence came from a man between 18 and 29 years old who had mild COVID-19 (a few samples of this study predate the infection). Cell type and time point are not known. Written as DNA, the CDR3 is TGTGCCAGCAGTTCGAACGGGGAGCTGTTTTTT. Protein: CASSSNGELFF.